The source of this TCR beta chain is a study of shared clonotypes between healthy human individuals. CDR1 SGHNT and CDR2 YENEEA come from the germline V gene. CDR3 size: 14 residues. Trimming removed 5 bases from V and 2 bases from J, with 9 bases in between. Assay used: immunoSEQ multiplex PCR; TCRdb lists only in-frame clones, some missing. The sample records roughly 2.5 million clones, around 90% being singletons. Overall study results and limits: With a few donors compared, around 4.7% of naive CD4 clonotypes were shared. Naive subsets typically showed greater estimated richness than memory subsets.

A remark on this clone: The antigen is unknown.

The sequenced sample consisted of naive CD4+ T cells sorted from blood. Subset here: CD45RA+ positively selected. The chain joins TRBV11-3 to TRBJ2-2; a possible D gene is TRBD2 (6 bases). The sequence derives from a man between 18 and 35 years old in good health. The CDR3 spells CASSGAGNTGELFF. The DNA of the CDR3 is TGTGCCAGCAGCGGGGCGGGAAACACCGGGGAGCTGTTTTTT.